This T cell receptor beta chain derives from a study of T cells in Graves' hyperthyroidism and ophthalmopathy. General observations from the study: Most clonotypes expanded in the thyroid (above 0.001) were also present in blood.

The CDR3 has 12 amino acids. The germline V and J ends were trimmed by 1 base and 10 bases, with 10 bases remaining between them. Germline assignment: CDR1 SNHLY and CDR2 FYNNEI. This clonotype was detected only a few times. Its antigen is not identified. Amplification yielded TCR beta CDR3 regions, with RNA transcripts as the source. First-round RT-PCR of the TCR CDR3 relied on the HTBI primer set. TCRdb re-called the multiplex PCR reads through MiXCR, storing one row per CDR3 protein. The sample holds fewer than 600,000 distinct CDR3 sequences, 12% to 15% seen once. Uncontrolled infection, other autoimmune disease, pregnancy or lactation excluded patients. PBMCs were derived from about 10 ml fresh peripheral blood.

The TCR sequence derives from a woman in her thirties or forties with Graves' hyperthyroidism. This chain joins TRBV2 and TRBJ1-1; D unresolved. Sequencing was carried out using blood. CDR3 DNA sequence: TGTGCCAGCAGTGAAGAAGGAGTTGGAGCTTTCTTT. Protein product: CASSEEGVGAFF. The variable domain in full, completed from reference TRBV2 and TRBJ1-1, reads EPEVTQTPSHQVTQMGQEVILRCVPISNHLYFYWYRQILGQKVEFLVSFYNNEISEKSEIFDDQFSVERPDGSNFTLKIRSTKLEDSAMYFCASSEEGVGAFFGQGTRLTVV.